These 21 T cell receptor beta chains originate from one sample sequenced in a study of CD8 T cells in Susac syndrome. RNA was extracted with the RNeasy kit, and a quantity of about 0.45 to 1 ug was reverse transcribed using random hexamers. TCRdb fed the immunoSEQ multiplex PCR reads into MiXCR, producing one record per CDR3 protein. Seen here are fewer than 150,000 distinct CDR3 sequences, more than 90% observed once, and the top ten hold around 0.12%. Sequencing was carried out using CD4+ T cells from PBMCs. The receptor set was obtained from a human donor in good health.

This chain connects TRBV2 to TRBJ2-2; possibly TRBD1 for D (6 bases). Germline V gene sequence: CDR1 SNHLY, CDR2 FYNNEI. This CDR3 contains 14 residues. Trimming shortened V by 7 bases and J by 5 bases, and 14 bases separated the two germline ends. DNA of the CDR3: TGTGCCAGCACGTGGGCAGACAGGACCGGGGAGCTGTTTTTT. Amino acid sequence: CASTWADRTGELFF.

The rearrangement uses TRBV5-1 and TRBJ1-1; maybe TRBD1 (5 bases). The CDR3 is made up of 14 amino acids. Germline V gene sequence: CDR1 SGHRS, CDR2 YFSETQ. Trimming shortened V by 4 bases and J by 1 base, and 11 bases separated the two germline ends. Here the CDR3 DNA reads TGCGCCAGCAGCCTGGGGGAGCAGAACACTGAAGCTTTCTTT. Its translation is CASSLGEQNTEAFF.

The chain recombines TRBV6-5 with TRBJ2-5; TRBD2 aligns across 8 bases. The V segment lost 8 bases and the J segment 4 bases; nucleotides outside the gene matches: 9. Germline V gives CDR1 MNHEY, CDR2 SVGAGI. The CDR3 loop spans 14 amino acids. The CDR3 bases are TGTGCCAGCGCGATCGGGGGGGTTCGAGAGACCCAGTACTTC. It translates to CASAIGGVRETQYF.

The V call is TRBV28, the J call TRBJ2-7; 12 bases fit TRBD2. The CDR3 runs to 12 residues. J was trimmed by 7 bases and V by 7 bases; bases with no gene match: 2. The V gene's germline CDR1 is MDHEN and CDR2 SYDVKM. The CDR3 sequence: CASTGLAGEQYF. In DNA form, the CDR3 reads TGTGCCAGCACCGGACTAGCGGGAGAGCAGTACTTC.

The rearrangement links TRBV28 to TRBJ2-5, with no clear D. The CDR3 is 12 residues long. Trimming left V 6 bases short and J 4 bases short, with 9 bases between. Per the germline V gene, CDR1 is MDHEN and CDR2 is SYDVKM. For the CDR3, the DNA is TGTGCCAGCAGAACTTCTTTAGAGACCCAGTACTTC. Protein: CASRTSLETQYF.

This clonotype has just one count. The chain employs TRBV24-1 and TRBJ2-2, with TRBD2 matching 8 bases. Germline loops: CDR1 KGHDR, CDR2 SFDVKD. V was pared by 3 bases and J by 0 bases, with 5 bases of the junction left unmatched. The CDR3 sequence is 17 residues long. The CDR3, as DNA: TGTGCCACCAGTGATCGAACTAGCGGCGCGAACACCGGGGAGCTGTTTTTT. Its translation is CATSDRTSGANTGELFF.

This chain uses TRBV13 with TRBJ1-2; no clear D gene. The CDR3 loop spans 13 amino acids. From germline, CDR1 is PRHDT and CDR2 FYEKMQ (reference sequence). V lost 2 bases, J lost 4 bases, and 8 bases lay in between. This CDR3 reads CASSLTTAYGYTF. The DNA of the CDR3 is TGTGCCAGCAGCTTAACAACAGCCTATGGCTACACCTTC.

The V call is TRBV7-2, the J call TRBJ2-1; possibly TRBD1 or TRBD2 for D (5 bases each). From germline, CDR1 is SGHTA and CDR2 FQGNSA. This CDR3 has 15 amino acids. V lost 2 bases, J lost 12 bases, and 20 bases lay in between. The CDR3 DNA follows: TGTGCCAGCAGCTTAAGTTCAGGGACGGTGGGTGTGCAGTTCTTC. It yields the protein CASSLSSGTVGVQFF.

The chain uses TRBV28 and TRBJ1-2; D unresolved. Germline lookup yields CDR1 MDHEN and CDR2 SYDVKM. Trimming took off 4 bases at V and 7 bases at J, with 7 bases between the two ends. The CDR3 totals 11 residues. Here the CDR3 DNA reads TGTGCCAGCAGTTCCCGGGCTGGCTACACCTTC. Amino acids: CASSSRAGYTF.

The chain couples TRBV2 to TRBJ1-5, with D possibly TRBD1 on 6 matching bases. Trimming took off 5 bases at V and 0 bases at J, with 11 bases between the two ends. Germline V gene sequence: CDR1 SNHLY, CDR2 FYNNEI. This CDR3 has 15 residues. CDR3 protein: CASSSDSHSNQPQHF. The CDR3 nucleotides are TGTGCCAGCAGTTCGGACAGCCATAGCAATCAGCCCCAGCATTTT.

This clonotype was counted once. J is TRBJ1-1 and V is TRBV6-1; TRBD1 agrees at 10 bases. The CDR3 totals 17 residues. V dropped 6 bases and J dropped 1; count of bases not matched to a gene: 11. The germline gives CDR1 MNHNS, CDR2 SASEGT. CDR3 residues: CASRSIGTGVRNTEAFF. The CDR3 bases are TGTGCCAGCAGAAGCATCGGGACAGGGGTCCGGAACACTGAAGCTTTCTTT.

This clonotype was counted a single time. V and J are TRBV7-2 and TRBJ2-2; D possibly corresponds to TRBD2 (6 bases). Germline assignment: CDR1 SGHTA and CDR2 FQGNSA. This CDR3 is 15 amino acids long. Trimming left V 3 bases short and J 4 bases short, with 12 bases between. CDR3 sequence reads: CASSLGGIGTGELFF. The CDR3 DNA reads TGTGCCAGCAGCTTGGGCGGGATAGGCACCGGGGAGCTGTTTTTT.

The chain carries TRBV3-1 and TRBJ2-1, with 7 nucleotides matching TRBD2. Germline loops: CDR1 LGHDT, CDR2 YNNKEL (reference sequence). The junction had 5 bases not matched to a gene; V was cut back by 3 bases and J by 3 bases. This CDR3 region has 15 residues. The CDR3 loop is CASSHTSASYNEQFF. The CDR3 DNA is TGTGCCAGCAGCCACACTAGCGCGAGCTACAATGAGCAGTTCTTC.

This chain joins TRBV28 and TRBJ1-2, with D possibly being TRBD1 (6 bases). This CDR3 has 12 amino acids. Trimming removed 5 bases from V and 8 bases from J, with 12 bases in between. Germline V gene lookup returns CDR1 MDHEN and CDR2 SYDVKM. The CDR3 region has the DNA TGTGCCAGCAGTACAGGGTTGGAGGGCTACACCTTC. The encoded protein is CASSTGLEGYTF.

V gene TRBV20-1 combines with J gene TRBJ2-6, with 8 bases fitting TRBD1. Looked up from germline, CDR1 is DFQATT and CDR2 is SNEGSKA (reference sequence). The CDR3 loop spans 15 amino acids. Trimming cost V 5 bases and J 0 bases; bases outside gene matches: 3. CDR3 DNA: TGCAGTGCTCGAGGGACAGGCTCTGGGGCCAACGTCCTGACTTTC. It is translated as CSARGTGSGANVLTF.

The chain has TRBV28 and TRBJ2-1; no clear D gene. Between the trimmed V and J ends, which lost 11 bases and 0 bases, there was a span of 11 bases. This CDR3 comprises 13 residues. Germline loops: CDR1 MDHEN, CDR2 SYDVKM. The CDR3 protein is CALGASSYNEQFF. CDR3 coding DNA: TGTGCCCTTGGCGCTAGCTCCTACAATGAGCAGTTCTTC.

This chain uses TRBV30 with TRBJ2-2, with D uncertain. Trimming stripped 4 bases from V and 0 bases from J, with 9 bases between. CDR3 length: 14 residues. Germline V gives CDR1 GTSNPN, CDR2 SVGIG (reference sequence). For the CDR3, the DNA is TGTGCCTGGAATGTGGCAGCGAACACCGGGGAGCTGTTTTTT. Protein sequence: CAWNVAANTGELFF.

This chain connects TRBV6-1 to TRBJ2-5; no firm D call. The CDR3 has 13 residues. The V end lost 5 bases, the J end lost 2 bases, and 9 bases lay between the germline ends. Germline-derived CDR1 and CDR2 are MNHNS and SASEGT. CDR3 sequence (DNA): TGTGCCAGCAGTTTACAGTTTCAAGAGACCCAGTACTTC. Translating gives CASSLQFQETQYF.

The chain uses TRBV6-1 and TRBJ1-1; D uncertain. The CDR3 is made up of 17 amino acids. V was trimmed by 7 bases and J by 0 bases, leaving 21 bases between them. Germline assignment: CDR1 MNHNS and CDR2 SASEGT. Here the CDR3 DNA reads TGTGCCAGCACCCGACGGGGAGGGCAGGTTTTGAACACTGAAGCTTTCTTT. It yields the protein CASTRRGGQVLNTEAFF.

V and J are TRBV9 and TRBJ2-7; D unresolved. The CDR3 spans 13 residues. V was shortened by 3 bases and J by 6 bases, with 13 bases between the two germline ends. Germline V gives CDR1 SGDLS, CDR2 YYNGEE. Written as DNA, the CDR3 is TGTGCCAGCAGCGCTTCAGTCTTCAGCGAGCAGTACTTC. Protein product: CASSASVFSEQYF.

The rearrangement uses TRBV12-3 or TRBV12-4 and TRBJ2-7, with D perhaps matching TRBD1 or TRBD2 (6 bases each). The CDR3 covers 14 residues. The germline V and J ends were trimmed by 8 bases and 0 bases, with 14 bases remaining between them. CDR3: CASATGGPSYEQYF. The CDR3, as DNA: TGTGCCAGCGCTACCGGGGGCCCCTCCTACGAGCAGTACTTC.